Listed below are T cell receptor beta chains from one sample, sequenced in a study of OX40 agonist ivuxolimab in advanced cancers. Measured with immunoSEQ multiplex PCR; TCRdb has only the in-frame clones, and not every one. Of approximately 15,000 clones listed, 80% to 95% are singletons. This specimen was CD4+ or CD8+ T cells sorted from blood, taken in a trial of the OX40 agonist ivuxolimab. The receptors originated from an adult with an advanced solid tumor such as melanoma, head and neck, liver or kidney cancer. Each CDR3 is given with its conserved first and last residue. Each record gives: V gene, clone size, D gene, J gene, CDR3 protein, CDR3 DNA. A D gene is named only where the DNA matches it firmly. A row's size may be missing; if present it is once, few, many or a size class.

TRBV10-2	.	TRBD2	TRBJ2-3	CASTTSGSTDTQYF	TGCGCCAGCACGACTAGCGGGAGCACAGATACGCAGTATTTT
TRBV7-9	.	TRBD1	TRBJ1-2	CASSYPGQDLYGYTF	TGTGCCAGCAGCTACCCGGGACAGGACCTTTATGGCTACACCTTC
TRBV19	.	.	TRBJ1-5	CASTTENSNQPQHF	TGTGCCAGTACGACAGAGAATAGCAATCAGCCCCAGCATTTT
TRBV7-9	.	.	TRBJ1-5	CASSLWQNQPQHF	TGTGCCAGCAGCTTATGGCAGAATCAGCCCCAGCATTTT
TRBV7-2	.	.	TRBJ1-1	CASRQQNTEAFF	TGTGCCAGCAGGCAGCAGAACACTGAAGCTTTCTTT
TRBV18	.	TRBD1	TRBJ1-1	CASSPGTDTEAFF	TGTGCCAGCTCACCAGGGACAGACACTGAAGCTTTCTTT
TRBV2	once	.	TRBJ2-7	CASTSSQFYEQYF	TGTGCCAGCACCTCCAGCCAATTTTACGAGCAGTACTTC
TRBV6-5	.	.	TRBJ2-1	CASSYTPSSYNEQFF	TGTGCCAGCAGTTACACTCCAAGCTCCTACAATGAGCAGTTCTTC
TRBV7-3	.	TRBD2	TRBJ2-3	CASSPSGGRLDTQYF	TGTGCCAGCAGCCCTAGCGGGGGACGGTTAGATACGCAGTATTTT
TRBV6-1	.	.	TRBJ1-1	CASPGPEAFF	TGTGCCAGCCCAGGACCGGAAGCTTTCTTT
TRBV2	.	TRBD2	TRBJ2-2	CASSYSGAGELFF	TGTGCCAGCAGCTATAGCGGGGCCGGGGAGCTGTTTTTT
TRBV28	.	.	TRBJ2-3	CASSLDYLDRADTQYF	TGTGCCAGCAGTTTAGATTACCTTGACCGGGCAGATACGCAGTATTTT
TRBV29-1	.	.	TRBJ2-1	CSIGRGHEQFF	TGCAGCATCGGTCGGGGGCATGAGCAGTTCTTC
TRBV14	.	.	TRBJ1-3	CASSRWGSGNTIYF	TGTGCCAGCAGTCGTTGGGGGTCTGGAAACACCATATATTTT
TRBV29-1	.	.	TRBJ1-1	CSVLGGSNTEAFF	TGCAGCGTTTTGGGAGGCAGCAACACTGAAGCTTTCTTT
TRBV2	.	TRBD1	TRBJ1-1	CSRDRGTSPGNTEAFF	TGCTCGAGGGACAGGGGGACCTCCCCAGGGAACACTGAAGCTTTCTTT
TRBV7-2	.	.	TRBJ2-3	CASSFWAGVSTDTQYF	TGTGCCAGCAGCTTTTGGGCCGGGGTTAGCACAGATACGCAGTATTTT
TRBV7-8	once	.	TRBJ2-7	CASSFGESEEQYF	TGTGCCAGCAGCTTTGGGGAATCTGAAGAGCAGTACTTC
TRBV27	.	TRBD1	TRBJ1-3	CGSRGLTGNTIYF	TGTGGCAGCAGGGGGCTAACTGGAAACACCATATATTTT
TRBV15	.	.	TRBJ1-6	CATSKDRGSPLHF	TGTGCCACCAGCAAAGACCGGGGTTCACCCCTCCACTTT
TRBV11-2	once	.	TRBJ2-1	CASSLVSYVIRGNEQFF	TGTGCCAGCAGCTTAGTTTCTTATGTTATCCGGGGCAATGAGCAGTTCTTC
TRBV11-3	.	.	TRBJ2-5	CASSLDFLGRPQETQYF	TGTGCCAGCAGCTTAGACTTTCTGGGGCGGCCACAAGAGACCCAGTACTTC